A selection of T cell receptor beta chains follows, all from one sample in a study of cytomegalovirus exposure and HLA in healthy donors. Method: immunoSEQ multiplex PCR; TCRdb's copy keeps in-frame clones and lacks some. The sample lists about 150,000 clones, roughly 77% occurring once. The sample consisted of PBMCs. These receptors were collected from a human donor in good health. The CDR3 runs from the conserved cysteine through the conserved F or W. Fields, in order: J gene, clone size, V gene, D gene, CDR3 protein, CDR3 DNA. D genes are given only for firm matches. A row's size may be missing; if present it is once, few, many or a size class.

TRBJ2-5,.,TRBV7-2,.,CASSHSSDKGETQYF,TGTGCCAGCAGCCACTCGTCGGACAAGGGAGAGACCCAGTACTTC
TRBJ1-1,.,TRBV13,.,CASSLGQTGTEAFF,TGTGCCAGCAGCTTAGGGCAGACGGGCACTGAAGCTTTCTTT
TRBJ2-7,.,TRBV2,TRBD2,CASGTLGLAGGPSYEQYF,TGTGCCAGCGGGACCCTCGGGCTAGCGGGAGGGCCGTCCTACGAGCAGTACTTC
TRBJ2-5,few,TRBV18,.,CASSLLEQETQYF,TGTGCCAGCTCACTTCTAGAACAAGAGACCCAGTACTTC
TRBJ2-7,.,TRBV10-3,TRBD1,CAISEGQGITYEQYF,TGTGCCATCAGTGAAGGACAGGGGATTACCTACGAGCAGTACTTC
TRBJ2-3,.,TRBV6-1,TRBD2,CASSLGRGRTDTQYF,TGTGCCAGCAGTTTGGGGAGGGGACGCACAGATACGCAGTATTTT
TRBJ2-7,.,TRBV5-6,.,CASSVKISDAYEQYF,TGTGCCAGCAGCGTCAAGATTAGCGACGCCTACGAGCAGTACTTC
TRBJ2-7,.,TRBV7-2,.,CASSPPSYEQYF,TGTGCCAGCAGCCCTCCCTCCTACGAGCAGTACTTC
TRBJ1-2,.,TRBV6-5,.,CASSPGINNYGYTF,TGTGCCAGCAGCCCCGGGATCAATAACTATGGCTACACCTTC
TRBJ1-1,.,TRBV7-9,TRBD1,CASRADRSRTEAFF,TGTGCCAGCAGGGCGGACAGGTCCAGGACTGAAGCTTTCTTT
TRBJ2-7,.,TRBV27,TRBD2,CASSLGGIYEQYF,TGTGCCAGCAGTTTGGGGGGGATCTACGAGCAGTACTTC
TRBJ1-6,.,TRBV5-1,.,CASTISGGSSPLHF,TGCGCCAGCACCATTTCGGGGGGCTCCTCACCCCTCCACTTT
TRBJ1-5,once,TRBV10-3,.,CAISESPSYDQPQHF,TGTGCCATCAGTGAGTCGCCGAGTTACGATCAGCCCCAGCATTTT
TRBJ2-1,.,TRBV7-9,.,CASSLEQGYNEQFF,TGTGCCAGCAGCTTAGAACAGGGCTACAATGAGCAGTTCTTC